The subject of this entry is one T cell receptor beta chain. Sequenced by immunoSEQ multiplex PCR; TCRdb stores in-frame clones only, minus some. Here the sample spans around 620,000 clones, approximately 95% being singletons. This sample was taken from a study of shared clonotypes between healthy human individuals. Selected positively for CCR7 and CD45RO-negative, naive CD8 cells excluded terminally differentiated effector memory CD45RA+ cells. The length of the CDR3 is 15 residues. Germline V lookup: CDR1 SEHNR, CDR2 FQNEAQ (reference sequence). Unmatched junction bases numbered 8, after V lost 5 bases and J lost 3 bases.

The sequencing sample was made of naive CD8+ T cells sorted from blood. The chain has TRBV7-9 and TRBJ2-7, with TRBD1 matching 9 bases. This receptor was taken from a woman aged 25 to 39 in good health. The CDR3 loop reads CASSPSDRGIYEQYF. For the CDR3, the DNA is TGTGCCAGCAGCCCCTCGGACAGGGGTATCTACGAGCAGTACTTC.